Listed here is a single TCR beta chain. Its antigen remains unidentified. The record originates from a study of a mutant IDH1 vaccine in newly diagnosed glioma. Study-wide background: Vaccination was launched 4-6 weeks after radiotherapy alone, or with temozolomide cycles.

TCRdb keeps only in-frame clones here, not all; method: immunoSEQ multiplex PCR. The table includes roughly 26,000 clones, less than 90% detected once. Germline CDR1 is MNHNY and CDR2 is SVGAGI (reference sequence). Between the trimmed V and J ends, which lost 2 bases and 0 bases, there was a span of 7 bases. CDR3 length: 14 residues. Time point noted: week 35, safety follow-up. A 20-mer mutant IDH1 peptide at 300 ug was injected subcutaneously with topical imiquimod. The chain links TRBV6-6 to TRBJ1-1; D not resolved. This clonotype was obtained from a young man with glioma. The material was PBMCs, obtained from a glioma patient whose treatment included an IDH1 peptide vaccine. CDR3 bases: TGTGCCAGCAGTTACGCCAGGCTGAACACTGAAGCTTTCTTT. Protein sequence: CASSYARLNTEAFF.